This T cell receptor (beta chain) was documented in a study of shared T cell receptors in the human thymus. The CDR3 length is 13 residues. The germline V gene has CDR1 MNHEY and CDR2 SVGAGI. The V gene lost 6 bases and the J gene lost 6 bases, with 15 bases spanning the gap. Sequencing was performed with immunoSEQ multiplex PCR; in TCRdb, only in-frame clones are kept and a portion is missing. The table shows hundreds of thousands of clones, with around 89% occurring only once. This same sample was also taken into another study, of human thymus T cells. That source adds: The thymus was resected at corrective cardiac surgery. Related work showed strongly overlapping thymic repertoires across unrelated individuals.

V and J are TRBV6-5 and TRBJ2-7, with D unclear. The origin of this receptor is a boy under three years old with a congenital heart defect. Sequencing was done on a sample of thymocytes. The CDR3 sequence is CASRPTRLTEQYF. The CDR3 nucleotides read TGTGCCAGCAGGCCCACCAGACTTACCGAGCAGTACTTC.